A selection of T cell receptor beta chains follows, all from one sample in a study of blood T cell repertoires in COVID-19. Here immunoSEQ multiplex PCR was the method, and the copy in TCRdb shows in-frame clones only, minus some. The sample holds under 100,000 clones; 70% to 90% are singletons and the top ten take 17%. Sequenced material: peripheral blood. These receptors all come from a human donor in a cohort sampled during active COVID-19. Both conserved end residues are part of each CDR3. The order of the fields is V gene, D gene, clone size, J gene, CDR3 DNA, CDR3 protein. D genes are given only for firm matches. The size of a clone is reported for some rows only, either as once, few or many, or as a class for expanded clones.

v_gene: TRBV5-1
d_gene: TRBD1
abundance: .
j_gene: TRBJ1-2
CDR3nt: TGCGCCAGCAGCTCGCATGGGACAGGGGGCGACTATGGCTACACCTTC
CDR3aa: CASSSHGTGGDYGYTF

v_gene: TRBV7-8
d_gene: TRBD1
abundance: .
j_gene: TRBJ2-7
CDR3nt: TGTGCCAGCAGCCCGTACAGGGGTCATTCCTACGAGCAGTACTTC
CDR3aa: CASSPYRGHSYEQYF

v_gene: TRBV11-1
d_gene: TRBD2
abundance: .
j_gene: TRBJ2-7
CDR3nt: TGTGCCAGCAGAGTAGCGGGGAGGATAGGCGAGCAGTACTTC
CDR3aa: CASRVAGRIGEQYF

v_gene: TRBV7-8
d_gene: .
abundance: .
j_gene: TRBJ2-2
CDR3nt: TGTGCCAGCACCAGAGGGGGACGCGGGGAGCTGTTTTTT
CDR3aa: CASTRGGRGELFF

v_gene: TRBV7-3
d_gene: .
abundance: .
j_gene: TRBJ2-5
CDR3nt: TGTGCCAGCAGCAAAGACACGTTCCAAGAGACCCAGTACTTC
CDR3aa: CASSKDTFQETQYF

v_gene: TRBV30
d_gene: TRBD1
abundance: .
j_gene: TRBJ2-6
CDR3nt: TGTGCCTGGAGTGGAGACAGGGGAAACAACGTCCTGACTTTC
CDR3aa: CAWSGDRGNNVLTF

v_gene: TRBV24-1
d_gene: .
abundance: once
j_gene: TRBJ2-1
CDR3nt: TGTGCCACCAGTGATGGTAGGGACACCGGTTACGAGCAGTTCTTC
CDR3aa: CATSDGRDTGYEQFF

v_gene: TRBV3-1/TRBV3-2
d_gene: .
abundance: .
j_gene: TRBJ2-2
CDR3nt: TGTGCCAGCAGGAGGACATCTGGAAACACCGGGGAGCTGTTTTTT
CDR3aa: CASRRTSGNTGELFF

v_gene: TRBV5-1
d_gene: .
abundance: once
j_gene: TRBJ1-3
CDR3nt: TGCGCCAGCAGCTTGGGCCAGGCAACTGGAAACACCATATATTTT
CDR3aa: CASSLGQATGNTIYF

v_gene: TRBV15
d_gene: .
abundance: .
j_gene: TRBJ1-3
CDR3nt: TGTGCCACCACCTCCTGGCCGGGAAACACCATATATTTT
CDR3aa: CATTSWPGNTIYF

v_gene: TRBV6-2/TRBV6-3
d_gene: TRBD1
abundance: few
j_gene: TRBJ1-1
CDR3nt: TGTGCCAGCAGTTGGGGGACAGGGGCTTCGGTCACTGAAGCTTTCTTT
CDR3aa: CASSWGTGASVTEAFF

v_gene: TRBV4-3
d_gene: .
abundance: .
j_gene: TRBJ2-2
CDR3nt: TGCGCCAGCAGCCAAGCTCTGAGGCAGGGGTGGAGCACCGGGGAGCTGTTTTTT
CDR3aa: CASSQALRQGWSTGELFF

v_gene: TRBV5-1
d_gene: .
abundance: .
j_gene: TRBJ1-1
CDR3nt: TGCGCCAGCAGCTTGGGGGGAGCCACTGAAGCTTTCTTT
CDR3aa: CASSLGGATEAFF

v_gene: TRBV7-8
d_gene: TRBD2
abundance: .
j_gene: TRBJ2-1
CDR3nt: TGTGCCAGCAGCTTAGAGGGGGGACTAGAATACAATGAGCAGTTCTTC
CDR3aa: CASSLEGGLEYNEQFF

v_gene: TRBV18
d_gene: .
abundance: .
j_gene: TRBJ2-2
CDR3nt: TGTGCCAGCTCACCACTTAGGGGCCCCGGGGAGCTGTTTTTT
CDR3aa: CASSPLRGPGELFF

v_gene: TRBV30
d_gene: .
abundance: once
j_gene: TRBJ1-5
CDR3nt: TGTGCCTGGCAATTTGGTGGGGGAGGTCAGCCCCAGCATTTT
CDR3aa: CAWQFGGGGQPQHF

v_gene: TRBV12-3/TRBV12-4
d_gene: TRBD1
abundance: .
j_gene: TRBJ1-2
CDR3nt: TGTGCCAGCAGCCCAGGGGGTCTTAGCTACACCTTC
CDR3aa: CASSPGGLSYTF

v_gene: TRBV7-6
d_gene: TRBD2
abundance: .
j_gene: TRBJ2-3
CDR3nt: TGTGCCAGCAGCCGTCTCCTAGCGGGGGGAGATACGCAGTATTTT
CDR3aa: CASSRLLAGGDTQYF

v_gene: TRBV9
d_gene: TRBD2
abundance: .
j_gene: TRBJ2-7
CDR3nt: TGTGCCAGCAGCGTAGAAGGAGCGGGGGTCTACGAGCAGTACTTC
CDR3aa: CASSVEGAGVYEQYF

v_gene: TRBV7-2
d_gene: TRBD1
abundance: .
j_gene: TRBJ2-5
CDR3nt: TGTGCCAGCAGCTTTAACAGGGGACAAGAGACCCAGTACTTC
CDR3aa: CASSFNRGQETQYF

v_gene: TRBV6-6
d_gene: .
abundance: .
j_gene: TRBJ1-1
CDR3nt: TGTGCCAGCAGCCAACCGGGGGTAACTGAAGCTTTCTTT
CDR3aa: CASSQPGVTEAFF

v_gene: TRBV5-1
d_gene: .
abundance: .
j_gene: TRBJ2-5
CDR3nt: TGCGCCAGCAGCTTTCCGGGGGGCCCCCAGGAGACCCAGTACTTC
CDR3aa: CASSFPGGPQETQYF

v_gene: TRBV5-1
d_gene: .
abundance: .
j_gene: TRBJ2-7
CDR3nt: TGCGCCAGCAGCTCCTCCGGCGGGGGCATCTCCTACGAGCAGTACTTC
CDR3aa: CASSSSGGGISYEQYF

v_gene: TRBV5-1
d_gene: .
abundance: once
j_gene: TRBJ1-1
CDR3nt: TGCGCCAGCAGCTTGGCCGTACGGACGAGTGCGGGAACTGAAGCTTTCTTT
CDR3aa: CASSLAVRTSAGTEAFF

v_gene: TRBV6-5
d_gene: .
abundance: .
j_gene: TRBJ1-2
CDR3nt: TGTGCCAGCAGTACCAGATATGGCTACACCTTC
CDR3aa: CASSTRYGYTF

v_gene: TRBV20-1
d_gene: .
abundance: .
j_gene: TRBJ2-3
CDR3nt: TGCAGTGCTTCTTACACAGATACGCAGTATTTT
CDR3aa: CSASYTDTQYF

v_gene: TRBV2
d_gene: TRBD2
abundance: few
j_gene: TRBJ2-5
CDR3nt: TGTGCCAGCAGGCCTAGCGGGGGTTTTGAGACCCAGTACTTC
CDR3aa: CASRPSGGFETQYF

v_gene: TRBV12-3/TRBV12-4
d_gene: TRBD1
abundance: .
j_gene: TRBJ1-1
CDR3nt: TGTGCCAGCAGTAATACAGGGGGTTCAGCTTTCTTT
CDR3aa: CASSNTGGSAFF

v_gene: TRBV19
d_gene: .
abundance: .
j_gene: TRBJ2-6
CDR3nt: TGTGCCAGTAGTCCACGGGGGTCTGGGGCCAACGTCCTGACTTTC
CDR3aa: CASSPRGSGANVLTF

v_gene: TRBV10-1
d_gene: .
abundance: few
j_gene: TRBJ2-7
CDR3nt: TGCGCCAGCAGTGAGTCGTGGCAGTCGGAGCAGTACTTC
CDR3aa: CASSESWQSEQYF

v_gene: TRBV2
d_gene: TRBD2
abundance: .
j_gene: TRBJ2-1
CDR3nt: TGTGCCAGCGTAGGACTAGCCTACAATGAGCAGTTCTTC
CDR3aa: CASVGLAYNEQFF

v_gene: TRBV18
d_gene: .
abundance: .
j_gene: TRBJ2-7
CDR3nt: TGTGCCAGCTCACCGAAAGGGACTCGGGGCTACGAGCAGTACTTC
CDR3aa: CASSPKGTRGYEQYF

v_gene: TRBV20-1
d_gene: .
abundance: .
j_gene: TRBJ1-2
CDR3nt: TGCAGTGCTAGAGAGGGGACGCGGGGCACCTTC
CDR3aa: CSAREGTRGTF

v_gene: TRBV9
d_gene: TRBD1
abundance: .
j_gene: TRBJ2-2
CDR3nt: TGTGCCAGCAGTCGGATGGGACAGCTTAAGACCGGGGAGCTGTTTTTT
CDR3aa: CASSRMGQLKTGELFF

v_gene: TRBV28
d_gene: .
abundance: .
j_gene: TRBJ2-1
CDR3nt: TGTGCCTCCACCCGGACAGACTCCTACAATGAGCAGTTCTTC
CDR3aa: CASTRTDSYNEQFF

v_gene: TRBV5-5
d_gene: TRBD2
abundance: once
j_gene: TRBJ2-1
CDR3nt: TGTGCCAGCAGTCCTCGCACTAGCGGGGGATACAATGAGCAGTTCTTC
CDR3aa: CASSPRTSGGYNEQFF

v_gene: TRBV4-1
d_gene: TRBD1
abundance: .
j_gene: TRBJ1-5
CDR3nt: TGCGCCAGCAGCCAAGCCGGGACAGTCGGCAATCAGCCCCAGCATTTT
CDR3aa: CASSQAGTVGNQPQHF

v_gene: TRBV27
d_gene: .
abundance: .
j_gene: TRBJ2-3
CDR3nt: TGTGCCAGCAGTTTATCGGCCGGGCGGGAAACAGATACGCAGTATTTT
CDR3aa: CASSLSAGRETDTQYF

v_gene: TRBV6-5
d_gene: .
abundance: .
j_gene: TRBJ2-4
CDR3nt: TGTGCCAGCAGTCGCCCTCAGGGCCCCAAAAACATTCAGTACTTC
CDR3aa: CASSRPQGPKNIQYF

v_gene: TRBV3-1/TRBV3-2
d_gene: .
abundance: .
j_gene: TRBJ1-6
CDR3nt: TGTGCCAGCAGCCAAGGTCCGGAGGATAATTCACCCCTCCACTTT
CDR3aa: CASSQGPEDNSPLHF

v_gene: TRBV5-1
d_gene: .
abundance: .
j_gene: TRBJ2-5
CDR3nt: TGCGCCAGCAGCTTAACGCAAGAGGCCCAGTACTTC
CDR3aa: CASSLTQEAQYF

v_gene: TRBV5-4
d_gene: .
abundance: .
j_gene: TRBJ1-3
CDR3nt: TGTGCCAGCAGCGCCAGGGCAGGAAACACCATATATTTT
CDR3aa: CASSARAGNTIYF

v_gene: TRBV28
d_gene: .
abundance: .
j_gene: TRBJ1-1
CDR3nt: TGTGCCAGCAGTAAAGGGGGACTGAACACTGAAGCTTTCTTT
CDR3aa: CASSKGGLNTEAFF

v_gene: TRBV29-1
d_gene: .
abundance: .
j_gene: TRBJ2-2
CDR3nt: TGCAGCGCATCCCAGGGCTTGAACACCGGGGAGCTGTTTTTT
CDR3aa: CSASQGLNTGELFF

v_gene: TRBV4-1
d_gene: TRBD2
abundance: once
j_gene: TRBJ2-3
CDR3nt: TGCGCCAGCAGCCAAGGGCCCGGGACTAGCGGTGATACGCAGTATTTT
CDR3aa: CASSQGPGTSGDTQYF

v_gene: TRBV4-1
d_gene: .
abundance: .
j_gene: TRBJ1-3
CDR3nt: TGCGCCAGCAGCCAAGACCAGGGAAGGAACACCATATATTTT
CDR3aa: CASSQDQGRNTIYF

v_gene: TRBV28
d_gene: .
abundance: .
j_gene: TRBJ1-6
CDR3nt: TGTGCCAGCAGTGCCCAGGAGGGGCGTGGGTCACCCCTCCACTTT
CDR3aa: CASSAQEGRGSPLHF

v_gene: TRBV4-1
d_gene: TRBD1
abundance: .
j_gene: TRBJ2-2
CDR3nt: TGCGCCAGCAGCCCACTGACAGGGCGCGACACCGGGGAGCTGTTTTTT
CDR3aa: CASSPLTGRDTGELFF